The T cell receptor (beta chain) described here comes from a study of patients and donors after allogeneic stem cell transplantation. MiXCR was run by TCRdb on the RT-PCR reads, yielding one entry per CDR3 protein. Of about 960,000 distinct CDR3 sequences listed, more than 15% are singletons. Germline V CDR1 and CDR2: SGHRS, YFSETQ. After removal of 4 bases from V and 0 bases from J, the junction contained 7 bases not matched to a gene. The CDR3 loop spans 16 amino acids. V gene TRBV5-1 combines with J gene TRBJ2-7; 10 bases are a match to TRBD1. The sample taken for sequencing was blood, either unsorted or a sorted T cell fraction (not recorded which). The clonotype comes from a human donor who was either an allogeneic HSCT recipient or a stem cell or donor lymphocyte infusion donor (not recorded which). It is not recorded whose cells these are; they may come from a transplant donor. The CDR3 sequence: CASSREGTGDSYEQYF. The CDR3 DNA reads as TGCGCCAGCAGCCGGGAGGGGACAGGGGACTCCTACGAGCAGTACTTC.